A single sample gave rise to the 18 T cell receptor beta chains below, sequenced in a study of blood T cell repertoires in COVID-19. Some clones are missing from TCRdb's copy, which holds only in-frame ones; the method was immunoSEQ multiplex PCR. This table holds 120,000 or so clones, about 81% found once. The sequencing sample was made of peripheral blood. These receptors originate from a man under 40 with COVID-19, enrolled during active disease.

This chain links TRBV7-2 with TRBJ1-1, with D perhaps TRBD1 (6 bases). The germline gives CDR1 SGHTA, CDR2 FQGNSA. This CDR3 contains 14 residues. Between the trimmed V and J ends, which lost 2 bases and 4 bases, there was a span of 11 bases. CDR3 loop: CASSLRGFGTEAFF. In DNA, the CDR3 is TGTGCCAGCAGCTTAAGGGGGTTTGGCACTGAAGCTTTCTTT.

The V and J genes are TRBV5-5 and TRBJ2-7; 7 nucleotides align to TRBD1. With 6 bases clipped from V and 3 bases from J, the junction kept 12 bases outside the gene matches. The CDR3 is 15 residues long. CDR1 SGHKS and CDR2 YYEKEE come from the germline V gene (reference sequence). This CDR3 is CASILWAGGSYEQYF. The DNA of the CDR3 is TGTGCCAGCATCCTCTGGGCAGGGGGTAGCTACGAGCAGTACTTC. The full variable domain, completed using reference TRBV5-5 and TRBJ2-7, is DAGVTQSPTHLIKTRGQQVTLRCSPISGHKSVSWYQQVLGQGPQFIFQYYEKEERGRGNFPDRFSARQFPNYSSELNVNALLLGDSALYLCASILWAGGSYEQYFGPGTRLTVT.

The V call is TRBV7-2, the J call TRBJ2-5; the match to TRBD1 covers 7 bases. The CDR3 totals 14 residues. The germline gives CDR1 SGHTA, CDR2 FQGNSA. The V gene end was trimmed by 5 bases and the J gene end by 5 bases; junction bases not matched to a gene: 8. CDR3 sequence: CASSPRQGSETQYF. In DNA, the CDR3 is TGTGCCAGCAGCCCCCGACAGGGATCCGAGACCCAGTACTTC.

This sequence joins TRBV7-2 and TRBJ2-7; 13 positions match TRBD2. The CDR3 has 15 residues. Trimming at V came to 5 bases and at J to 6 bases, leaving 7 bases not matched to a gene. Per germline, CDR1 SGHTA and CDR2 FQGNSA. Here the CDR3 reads CASSDRTSGSTEQYF. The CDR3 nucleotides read TGTGCCAGCAGCGATCGGACTAGCGGGAGTACCGAGCAGTACTTC.

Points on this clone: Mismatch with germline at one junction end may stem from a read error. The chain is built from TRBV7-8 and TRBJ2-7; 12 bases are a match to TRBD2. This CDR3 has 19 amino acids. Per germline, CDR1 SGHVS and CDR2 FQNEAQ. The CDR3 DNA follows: TGTGCCTGCGCCAGGGGCAGGGCTATACTAGCGGGAGGTTCCTCCGAGCAGTACTTC. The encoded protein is CACARGRAILAGGSSEQYF.

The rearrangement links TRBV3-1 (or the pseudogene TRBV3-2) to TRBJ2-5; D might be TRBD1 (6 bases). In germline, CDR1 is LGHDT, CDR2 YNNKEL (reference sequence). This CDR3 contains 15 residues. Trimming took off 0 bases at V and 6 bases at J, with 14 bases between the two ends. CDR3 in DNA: TGTGCCAGCAGCCAAGACGGCAACAGGGACCAGACCCAGTACTTC. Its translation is CASSQDGNRDQTQYF.

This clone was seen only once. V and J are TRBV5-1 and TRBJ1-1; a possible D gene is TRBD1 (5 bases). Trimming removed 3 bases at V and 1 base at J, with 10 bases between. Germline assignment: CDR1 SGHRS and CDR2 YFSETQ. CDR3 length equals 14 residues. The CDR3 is CASSSQASNTEAFF. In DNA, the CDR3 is TGCGCCAGCAGCTCACAGGCTTCGAACACTGAAGCTTTCTTT. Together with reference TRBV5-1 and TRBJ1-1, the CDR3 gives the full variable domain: KAGVTQTPRYLIKTRGQQVTLSCSPISGHRSVSWYQQTPGQGLQFLFEYFSETQRNKGNFPGRFSGRQFSNSRSEMNVSTLELGDSALYLCASSSQASNTEAFFGQGTRLTVV.

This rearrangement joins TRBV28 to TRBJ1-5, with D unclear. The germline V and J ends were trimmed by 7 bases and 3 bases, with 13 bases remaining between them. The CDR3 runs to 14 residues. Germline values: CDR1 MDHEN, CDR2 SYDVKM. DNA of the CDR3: TGTGCCAGCATCGGAGGGCGTAACAATCAGCCCCAGCATTTT. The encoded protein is CASIGGRNNQPQHF.

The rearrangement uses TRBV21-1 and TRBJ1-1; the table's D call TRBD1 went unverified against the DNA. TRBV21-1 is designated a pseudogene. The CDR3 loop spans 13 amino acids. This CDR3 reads CASRQVLNTEAFF. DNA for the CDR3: TGTGCCAGCAGGCAGGTCCTAAACACTGAAGCTTTCTTT.

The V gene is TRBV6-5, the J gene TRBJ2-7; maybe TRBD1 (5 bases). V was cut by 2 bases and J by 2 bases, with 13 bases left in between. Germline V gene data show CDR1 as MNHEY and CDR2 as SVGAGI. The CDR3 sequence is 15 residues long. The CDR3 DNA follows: TGTGCCAGCAGTTACCGGCCACAGGTTACCTACGAGCAGTACTTC. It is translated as CASSYRPQVTYEQYF.

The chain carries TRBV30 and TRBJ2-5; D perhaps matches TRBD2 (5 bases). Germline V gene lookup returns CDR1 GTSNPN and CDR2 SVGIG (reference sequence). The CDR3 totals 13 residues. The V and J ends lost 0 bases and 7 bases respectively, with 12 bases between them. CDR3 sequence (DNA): TGTGCCTGGAGTGTAGGAGGAGCCGGGACCCAGTACTTC. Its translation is CAWSVGGAGTQYF. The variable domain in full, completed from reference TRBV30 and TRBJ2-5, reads SQTIHQWPATLVQPVGSPLSLECTVEGTSNPNLYWYRQAAGRGLQLLFYSVGIGQISSEVPQNLSASRPQDRQFILSSKKLLLSDSGFYLCAWSVGGAGTQYFGPGTRLLVL.

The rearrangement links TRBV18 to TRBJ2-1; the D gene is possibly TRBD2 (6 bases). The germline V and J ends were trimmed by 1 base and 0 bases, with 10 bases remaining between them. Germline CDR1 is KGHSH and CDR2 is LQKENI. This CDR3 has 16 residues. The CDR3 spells CASSPRAGSSYNEQFF. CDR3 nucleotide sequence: TGTGCCAGCTCACCACGGGCGGGGAGCTCCTACAATGAGCAGTTCTTC. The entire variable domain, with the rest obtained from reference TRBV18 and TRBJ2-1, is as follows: NAGVMQNPRHLVRRRGQEARLRCSPMKGHSHVYWYRQLPEEGLKFMVYLQKENIIDESGMPKERFSAEFPKEGPSILRIQQVVRGDSAAYFCASSPRAGSSYNEQFFGPGTRLTVL.

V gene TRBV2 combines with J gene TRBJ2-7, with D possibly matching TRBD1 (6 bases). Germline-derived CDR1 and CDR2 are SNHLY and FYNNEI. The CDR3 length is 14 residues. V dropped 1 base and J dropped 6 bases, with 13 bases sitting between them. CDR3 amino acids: CASSEEQGAGEQYF. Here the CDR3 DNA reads TGTGCCAGCAGTGAAGAACAGGGCGCCGGCGAGCAGTACTTC.

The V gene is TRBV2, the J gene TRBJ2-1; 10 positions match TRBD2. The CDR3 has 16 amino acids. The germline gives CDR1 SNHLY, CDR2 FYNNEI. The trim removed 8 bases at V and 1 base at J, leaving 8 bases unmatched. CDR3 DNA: TGTGCCAGCCGGAGGGTAGCGGGGGGATCCTACAATGAGCAGTTCTTC. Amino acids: CASRRVAGGSYNEQFF.

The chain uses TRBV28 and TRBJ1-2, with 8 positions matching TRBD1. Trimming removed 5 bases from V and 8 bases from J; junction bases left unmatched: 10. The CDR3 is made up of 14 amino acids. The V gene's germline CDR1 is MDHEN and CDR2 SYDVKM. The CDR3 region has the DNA TGTGCCAGCAGTACCGAGGACAGGGTAGTAGGCTACACCTTC. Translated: CASSTEDRVVGYTF.

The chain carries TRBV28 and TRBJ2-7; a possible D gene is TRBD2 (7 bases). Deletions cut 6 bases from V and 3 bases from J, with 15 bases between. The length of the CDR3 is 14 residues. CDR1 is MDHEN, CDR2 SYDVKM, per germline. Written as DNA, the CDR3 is TGTGCCAGCAGCTCCGGGGGGCCGGACTACGAGCAGTACTTC. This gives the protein CASSSGGPDYEQYF.

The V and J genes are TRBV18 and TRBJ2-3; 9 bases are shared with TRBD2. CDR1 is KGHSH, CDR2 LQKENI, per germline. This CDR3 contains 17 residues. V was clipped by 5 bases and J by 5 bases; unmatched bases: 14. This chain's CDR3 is CASSILGTSRNLDTQYF. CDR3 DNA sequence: TGTGCCAGCTCAATCCTGGGGACTAGCAGAAACTTAGATACGCAGTATTTT. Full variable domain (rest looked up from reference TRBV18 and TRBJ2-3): NAGVMQNPRHLVRRRGQEARLRCSPMKGHSHVYWYRQLPEEGLKFMVYLQKENIIDESGMPKERFSAEFPKEGPSILRIQQVVRGDSAAYFCASSILGTSRNLDTQYFGPGTRLTVL.

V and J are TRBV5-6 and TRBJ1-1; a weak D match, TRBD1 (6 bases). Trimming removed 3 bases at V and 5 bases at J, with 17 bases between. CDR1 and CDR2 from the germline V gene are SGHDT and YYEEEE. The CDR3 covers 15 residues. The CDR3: CASSSIPRGETEAFF. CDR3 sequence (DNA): TGTGCCAGCAGCTCCATACCCAGGGGAGAAACTGAAGCTTTCTTT. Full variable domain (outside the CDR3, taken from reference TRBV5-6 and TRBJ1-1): DAGVTQSPTHLIKTRGQQVTLRCSPKSGHDTVSWYQQALGQGPQFIFQYYEEEERQRGNFPDRFSGHQFPNYSSELNVNALLLGDSALYLCASSSIPRGETEAFFGQGTRLTVV.